The next 22 T cell receptor beta chains were all read from a single sample in a study of blood T cell repertoires in COVID-19 (dated by TCRdb to 2020 to 2022). Libraries came from the immunoSEQ multiplex PCR assay. TCRdb limited this immuneACCESS table to in-frame rearrangements with V and J called. A share of clones is missing; checked studies link under half to unresolved V genes, and the rest is unexplained. Present in this sample are about 170,000 clones, more than 65% of which were seen just once. The ten most abundant clones make up nearly 15% of the sample. The sample was PBMCs or T cells enriched from blood (not recorded which). These receptors were obtained from a man aged 50 to 59 who had recovered from COVID-19.

The chain joins TRBV30 to TRBJ1-2, with a possible D match to TRBD1 (5 bases). The CDR3 is 13 amino acids. Germline V gene sequence: CDR1 GTSNPN, CDR2 SVGIG (reference sequence). The CDR3 here is CAGRRGANYGYTF. CDR3 DNA: TGTGCAGGGCGGCGGGGCGCTAACTATGGCTACACCTTC.

This sequence joins TRBV2 and TRBJ1-2, with D possibly being TRBD1 (5 bases). The CDR3 loop spans 15 amino acids. Germline V gene data show CDR1 as SNHLY and CDR2 as FYNNEI. V shed 6 bases and J shed 0 bases, with 14 bases lying between them. CDR3 protein: CASRVDRDPNYGYTF. In DNA form, the CDR3 reads TGTGCCAGCAGGGTTGACAGAGACCCTAACTATGGCTACACCTTC.

The chain recombines TRBV6-5 with TRBJ1-2; 7 bases are shared with TRBD1. Trimming at V came to 6 bases and at J to 4 bases, leaving 5 bases not matched to a gene. This CDR3 has 13 amino acids. The V gene's germline CDR1 is MNHEY and CDR2 SVGAGI. The CDR3 is CASRSGQLYGYTF. CDR3 DNA sequence: TGTGCCAGCAGATCGGGACAGCTCTATGGCTACACCTTC.

This rearrangement joins TRBV5-8 to TRBJ1-2, with 7 positions matching TRBD1. The CDR3 contains 16 residues. The germline V gene encodes CDR1 SGHTS and CDR2 YDEGEE. Trimming removed 4 bases from V and 4 bases from J; junction bases left unmatched: 13. CDR3 nucleotide sequence: TGTGCCAGCAGCGGGCGACAGGGTACCTGGGGCTATGGCTACACCTTC. This gives the protein CASSGRQGTWGYGYTF.

The chain combines TRBV6-5 with TRBJ1-2; 12 nucleotides line up with TRBD1. The CDR3 runs 15 residues. J lost 7 bases, V lost 1 base, and 4 bases had no gene match. The V gene's germline CDR1 is MNHEY and CDR2 SVGAGI. The CDR3 is CASSYLGQGARGYTF. The CDR3 DNA follows: TGTGCCAGCAGTTACTTGGGACAGGGGGCTCGTGGCTACACCTTC.

The chain is built from TRBV3-1 (or the pseudogene TRBV3-2) and TRBJ2-1, with 9 bases identical to TRBD2. The CDR3 spans 16 residues. Germline CDR1 and CDR2: LGHDT and YNNKEL (reference sequence). Trimming took 1 base from V and 5 from J; bases not matched to a gene: 6. CDR3 DNA: TGTGCCAGCAGCCAAGTAACGGCGGGGGGGAACAATGAGCAGTTCTTC. It is translated as CASSQVTAGGNNEQFF.

The rearrangement links TRBV19 to TRBJ1-5; no clear D gene. The germline V gene has CDR1 LNHDA and CDR2 SQIVND (reference sequence). This CDR3 spans 16 amino acids. Trimming shortened V by 3 bases and J by 1 base, and 13 bases separated the two germline ends. CDR3 bases: TGTGCCAGTAGTATTAGTGGCTTACAGAGCAATCAGCCCCAGCATTTT. As protein: CASSISGLQSNQPQHF.

The chain employs TRBV28 and TRBJ1-4; TRBD1 is a possible D gene (5 bases). The CDR3 consists of 14 residues. V lost 8 bases to trimming and J lost 8 bases, with 18 bases between them. In germline, CDR1 is MDHEN, CDR2 SYDVKM. CDR3 residues: CASREAGTGEKLFF. The CDR3 DNA follows: TGTGCCAGCCGGGAGGCAGGGACTGGGGAAAAACTGTTTTTT.

The V and J genes are TRBV2 and TRBJ1-1, with unresolved D. Germline V gives CDR1 SNHLY, CDR2 FYNNEI. The CDR3 covers 15 residues. Trimming took 8 bases from V and 2 from J, leaving 18 bases between them. This chain's CDR3 is CASQRERIVNTEAFF. DNA for the CDR3: TGTGCCAGCCAGCGGGAGCGGATTGTAAACACTGAAGCTTTCTTT. The variable domain in full, completed from reference TRBV2 and TRBJ1-1, reads EPEVTQTPSHQVTQMGQEVILRCVPISNHLYFYWYRQILGQKVEFLVSFYNNEISEKSEIFDDQFSVERPDGSNFTLKIRSTKLEDSAMYFCASQRERIVNTEAFFGQGTRLTVV.

This rearrangement joins TRBV30 to TRBJ2-2; 8 bases map to TRBD1. Germline CDR1 GTSNPN, CDR2 SVGIG (reference sequence). V dropped 3 bases and J dropped 8; count of bases not matched to a gene: 8. This CDR3 region has 14 residues. In nucleotides, the CDR3 is TGTGCCTGGAGGGCATACCGGGACAGGGGGGAGCTGTTTTTT. Translated: CAWRAYRDRGELFF.

This chain uses TRBV4-1 with TRBJ1-3, with 7 bases aligning to TRBD1. The CDR3 runs 17 residues. Germline V gives CDR1 MGHRA, CDR2 YSYEKL. Trimming cost V 2 bases and J 5 bases; bases outside gene matches: 12. The CDR3 DNA reads as TGCGCCAGCAGCCAATTGCACCAGTCAGGGGGGAGAAACACCATATATTTT. Protein sequence: CASSQLHQSGGRNTIYF.

This chain connects TRBV2 to TRBJ2-2, with D tentatively TRBD2 (6 bases). Per the germline V gene, CDR1 is SNHLY and CDR2 is FYNNEI. The CDR3 runs to 15 residues. V lost 6 bases and J 6 bases, leaving 17 bases between the germline ends. The DNA for the CDR3 is TGTGCCAGCAGGGGAGGTCGGGGTAACGCCGGGGAGCTGTTTTTT. It yields the protein CASRGGRGNAGELFF.

The CDR3 reads CASSETGIPGDGYTF. Here the CDR3 DNA reads TGTGCCAGCAGCGAAACCGGGATCCCGGGCGATGGCTACACCTTC. The chain links TRBV7-8 to TRBJ1-2, with D unresolved. V gave up 5 bases and J gave up 6 bases, with 19 bases separating them. Per germline, CDR1 SGHVS and CDR2 FQNEAQ. This CDR3 region has 15 residues.

The J gene is TRBJ1-5, the V gene TRBV3-1 (or the pseudogene TRBV3-2); 7 positions match TRBD1. The CDR3 spans 17 residues. Trimming took 0 bases from V and 1 from J; bases not matched to a gene: 6. CDR1 and CDR2 from the germline V gene are LGHDT and YNNKEL (reference sequence). In nucleotides, the CDR3 is TGTGCCAGCAGCCAAGATCTGAGACAGGGAAGCAATCAGCCCCAGCATTTT. Translated, it gives CASSQDLRQGSNQPQHF.

The chain links TRBV19 to TRBJ1-4; a possible D gene is TRBD1 (6 bases). Trimming pared 3 bases from V and 8 bases from J, leaving 13 bases between. There are 14 residues in the CDR3. From germline, CDR1 is LNHDA and CDR2 SQIVND (reference sequence). The CDR3 here is CASSMQGLREKLFF. For the CDR3, the DNA is TGTGCCAGTAGTATGCAGGGGCTGAGAGAAAAACTGTTTTTT. Combining the CDR3 with reference TRBV19 and TRBJ1-4 gives the whole variable domain DGGITQSPKYLFRKEGQNVTLSCEQNLNHDAMYWYRQDPGQGLRLIYYSQIVNDFQKGDIAEGYSVSREKKESFPLTVTSAQKNPTAFYLCASSMQGLREKLFFGSGTQLSVL.

The chain has TRBV5-1 and TRBJ1-2, with TRBD1 identical over 7 bases. The trim removed 4 bases at V and 4 bases at J, leaving 10 bases unmatched. Germline V gene lookup returns CDR1 SGHRS and CDR2 YFSETQ. The CDR3 consists of 15 residues. The CDR3 DNA sequence: TGCGCCAGCAGCGAACAGGGGATCGGTGGCTATGGCTACACCTTC. As protein: CASSEQGIGGYGYTF.

In its sample, this clone was seen a few times. The rearrangement links TRBV5-1 to TRBJ1-1, with no clear D. CDR3 size: 13 residues. Trimming shortened V by 2 bases and J by 1 base, and 6 bases separated the two germline ends. Germline lookup yields CDR1 SGHRS and CDR2 YFSETQ. In DNA, the CDR3 is TGCGCCAGCAGCTTTTCCGGGAACACTGAAGCTTTCTTT. Amino acids: CASSFSGNTEAFF.

The gene calls are TRBV7-2 and TRBJ1-1, with 7 positions matching TRBD1. Germline CDR1 and CDR2: SGHTA and FQGNSA. There are 14 residues in the CDR3. Trimming took 5 bases from V and 0 from J; bases not matched to a gene: 3. CDR3 sequence (DNA): TGTGCCAGCAGCAAGGGACAGATGAACACTGAAGCTTTCTTT. As protein: CASSKGQMNTEAFF. The full variable domain, its missing parts supplied by reference TRBV7-2 and TRBJ1-1, is GAGVSQSPSNKVTEKGKDVELRCDPISGHTALYWYRQSLGQGLEFLIYFQGNSAPDKSGLPSDRFSAERTGGSVSTLTIQRTQQEDSAVYLCASSKGQMNTEAFFGQGTRLTVV.

The chain employs TRBV27 and TRBJ1-4; TRBD1 agrees at 9 bases. Germline assignment: CDR1 MNHEY and CDR2 SMNVEV (reference sequence). V lost 5 bases, J lost 3 bases, and 10 bases stayed unmatched. The CDR3 contains 17 residues. The CDR3 bases are TGTGCCAGCAGTCAACCGGGACAGGGAGGGGCTAATGAAAAACTGTTTTTT. Translated: CASSQPGQGGANEKLFF.

There are a few counts of this clone. The chain recombines TRBV3-1 (or the pseudogene TRBV3-2) with TRBJ1-1; D unclear. Germline V gene sequence: CDR1 LGHDT, CDR2 YNNKEL (reference sequence). V was clipped by 0 bases and J by 1 base, with 6 bases between them. The CDR3 runs 14 residues. The CDR3 bases are TGTGCCAGCAGCCAAGATTTGGCGAACACTGAAGCTTTCTTT. This codes for CASSQDLANTEAFF.

This sequence joins TRBV28 and TRBJ1-5; 8 nucleotides align to TRBD1. Trimming at V came to 6 bases and at J to 4 bases, leaving 5 bases not matched to a gene. Germline CDR1 and CDR2: MDHEN and SYDVKM. This CDR3 contains 14 residues. For the CDR3, the DNA is TGTGCCAGCAGGGAGGGACAGGCGAATCAGCCCCAGCATTTT. Its translation is CASREGQANQPQHF.

The chain is built from TRBV18 and TRBJ2-7; 7 nucleotides match TRBD2. This CDR3 is 14 amino acids long. Trimming cost V 0 bases and J 5 bases; bases outside gene matches: 4. Germline CDR1 and CDR2: KGHSH and LQKENI. The CDR3, as DNA: TGTGCCAGCTCACCACCTCTAGCGGACCACGAGCAGTACTTC. Its translation is CASSPPLADHEQYF.